Below, 26 T cell receptor beta chains from the same sample are listed, as sequenced in a study of cytomegalovirus exposure and HLA in healthy donors. PCR was performed using 60 Vbeta and 13 Jbeta primers. TCRdb's copy holds only in-frame clones and misses some; the assay was immunoSEQ multiplex PCR. The table lists roughly 180,000 clones, just under 80% of them singletons, with about 1.3% in the top ten. The sequenced material came from PBMCs. All receptors come from a man under 40 in good health and CMV-seronegative.

The chain couples TRBV4-3 to TRBJ2-2; D gene uncertain. Germline lookup yields CDR1 LGHNA and CDR2 YSLEER. V was cut by 4 bases and J by 2 bases, with 8 bases left in between. This CDR3 has 14 amino acids. The CDR3 DNA reads as TGCGCCAGCAGCCCCAACAGTAACACCGGGGAGCTGTTTTTT. Its translation: CASSPNSNTGELFF.

The chain employs TRBV5-8 and TRBJ2-3; D not certain. The germline V and J ends were trimmed by 0 bases and 6 bases, with 8 bases remaining between them. CDR3 length: 13 amino acids. The V gene's germline CDR1 is SGHTS and CDR2 YDEGEE. This CDR3 is CASSLASRDTQYF. The CDR3 DNA reads TGTGCCAGCAGCTTGGCCTCGCGGGATACGCAGTATTTT.

This clone has a single count. The chain couples TRBV9 to TRBJ2-7, with D tentatively TRBD2 (5 bases). Germline values: CDR1 SGDLS, CDR2 YYNGEE. This CDR3 has 15 residues. The ends were cut back, 0 bases at V and 0 bases at J, with 10 bases in the middle. CDR3 nucleotides: TGTGCCAGCAGCGTAGCCAGCGGTTACTCCTACGAGCAGTACTTC. It yields the protein CASSVASGYSYEQYF.

This clone was counted only a few times. This sequence joins TRBV6-5 and TRBJ1-1, with a possible D match to TRBD1 (6 bases). Trimming removed 0 bases at V and 4 bases at J, with 12 bases between. The germline CDR1 and CDR2 sequences are MNHEY and SVGAGI. This CDR3 region has 15 residues. In DNA, the CDR3 is TGTGCCAGCAGTTACTCGGGCAGGGGAGCCACTGAAGCTTTCTTT. It translates to CASSYSGRGATEAFF.

The chain couples TRBV30 to TRBJ2-3, with TRBD1 matching 8 bases. Germline V gene lookup returns CDR1 GTSNPN and CDR2 SVGIG (reference sequence). The CDR3 length is 15 residues. V shed 2 bases, J shed 3 bases, and the junction held 7 bases outside the gene matches. CDR3 DNA sequence: TGTGCCTGGAGTCTTCCCGGACAGGGTACAGATACGCAGTATTTT. Amino acid sequence: CAWSLPGQGTDTQYF.

This clone was seen once. The rearrangement uses TRBV6-5 and TRBJ2-7; D unclear. The CDR3 totals 15 residues. Trimming took 0 bases from V and 4 from J, leaving 13 bases between them. CDR1 and CDR2 (germline): MNHEY, SVGAGI. Here the CDR3 DNA reads TGTGCCAGCAGTTACTCGATGGTTATAGTTTACGAGCAGTACTTC. The encoded protein is CASSYSMVIVYEQYF.

This chain joins TRBV4-3 and TRBJ2-1; 14 nucleotides align to TRBD2. CDR1 is LGHNA and CDR2 is YSLEER in the germline V gene. V gave up 5 bases and J gave up 9 bases; unmatched junction bases: 18. The CDR3 is 19 amino acids. The chain's CDR3 is CASSYKREQRLAGGPEQFF. CDR3 nucleotides: TGCGCCAGCAGCTACAAACGAGAACAGCGACTAGCGGGGGGGCCTGAGCAGTTCTTC.

This clone came up once. The rearrangement uses TRBV28 and TRBJ1-3; the D gene is possibly TRBD1 (5 bases). Per the germline V gene, CDR1 is MDHEN and CDR2 is SYDVKM. V was cut by 8 bases and J by 1 base, with 12 bases left in between. This CDR3 is 14 amino acids long. CDR3 in DNA: TGTGCCAGCCAAAACGGGGGGTCTGGAAACACCATATATTTT. Translation: CASQNGGSGNTIYF.

The chain is built from TRBV4-2 and TRBJ1-2; TRBD1 agrees at 7 bases. Germline V gene sequence: CDR1 LGHNA, CDR2 YNFKEQ. Trimming cost V 3 bases and J 8 bases; bases outside gene matches: 9. CDR3 size: 14 residues. CDR3 amino acids: CASSQKQGSQGYTF. The CDR3 DNA is TGTGCCAGCAGCCAGAAACAGGGGTCTCAAGGCTACACCTTC.

This clone was detected a few times. Other DNA sequences of this sample code for an identical CDR3. The rearrangement joins TRBV4-3 to TRBJ2-7, with 10 nucleotides matching TRBD2. The V segment lost 1 base and the J segment 3 bases; nucleotides outside the gene matches: 3. Per the germline V gene, CDR1 is LGHNA and CDR2 is YSLEER. The CDR3 has 15 amino acids. Here the CDR3 reads CASSQGLAGVYEQYF. The CDR3 DNA sequence: TGCGCCAGCAGCCAAGGGCTAGCGGGAGTCTACGAGCAGTACTTC.

This clone was picked up one time. The gene calls are TRBV7-2 and TRBJ2-3; TRBD2 agrees at 10 bases. Losses at the gene ends were 7 bases for V and 4 bases for J; bases not matched to a gene: 14. This CDR3 spans 17 amino acids. Germline assignment: CDR1 SGHTA and CDR2 FQGNSA. CDR3 in amino acids: CASTLGASGGLSDTQYF. DNA of the CDR3: TGTGCCAGCACCCTTGGGGCTAGCGGGGGACTGTCAGATACGCAGTATTTT.

The V gene is TRBV28, the J gene TRBJ1-1; D not certain. The CDR3 has 12 amino acids. The germline V and J ends were trimmed by 6 bases and 11 bases, with 16 bases remaining between them. CDR1 MDHEN and CDR2 SYDVKM come from the germline V gene. The CDR3: CASSLLENGAFF. DNA for the CDR3: TGTGCCAGCAGCCTCCTCGAGAACGGGGCTTTCTTT.

The chain is built from TRBV9 and TRBJ2-5; D is undetermined. Germline V lookup: CDR1 SGDLS, CDR2 YYNGEE. The length of the CDR3 is 14 residues. V gave up 4 bases and J gave up 4 bases, with 14 bases separating them. The CDR3 here is CASSPRSGSETQYF. As DNA, the CDR3 is TGTGCCAGCAGCCCCAGGTCCGGTTCAGAGACCCAGTACTTC.

This chain links TRBV6-5 with TRBJ2-4; no clear D gene. CDR1 is MNHEY, CDR2 SVGAGI, per germline. This CDR3 is 15 amino acids long. V was trimmed by 7 bases and J by 1 base, leaving 14 bases between them. The CDR3 sequence is CASMALAEAKNIQYF. For the CDR3, the DNA is TGTGCCAGCATGGCCCTTGCGGAGGCCAAAAACATTCAGTACTTC.

The chain carries TRBV5-1 and TRBJ2-7; D not certain. V was trimmed by 0 bases and J by 2 bases, leaving 3 bases between them. The CDR3 has 12 amino acids. Germline V gene sequence: CDR1 SGHRS, CDR2 YFSETQ. The CDR3: CASSLVAYEQYF. For the CDR3, the DNA is TGCGCCAGCAGCTTGGTAGCCTACGAGCAGTACTTC.

The CDR3 loop is CASAGQGPTEAFF. In DNA, the CDR3 is TGTGCCAGCGCGGGACAGGGCCCCACTGAAGCTTTCTTT. The gene calls are TRBV2 and TRBJ1-1; 9 nucleotides line up with TRBD1. Germline CDR1 is SNHLY and CDR2 is FYNNEI. The CDR3 has 13 residues. V gave up 8 bases and J gave up 4 bases; unmatched junction bases: 5. Based on the CDR3 plus reference TRBV2 and TRBJ1-1, the full variable domain is EPEVTQTPSHQVTQMGQEVILRCVPISNHLYFYWYRQILGQKVEFLVSFYNNEISEKSEIFDDQFSVERPDGSNFTLKIRSTKLEDSAMYFCASAGQGPTEAFFGQGTRLTVV.

The chain combines TRBV28 with TRBJ2-1; a weak D match, TRBD1 (6 bases). The V end lost 3 bases, the J end lost 15 bases, and 21 bases lay between the germline ends. In germline, CDR1 is MDHEN, CDR2 SYDVKM. CDR3 length equals 14 residues. The CDR3 region is CASSLGIMTGLGFF. The CDR3 region has the DNA TGTGCCAGCAGTTTGGGGATTATGACAGGTTTGGGGTTCTTC.

CDR3 sequence (DNA): TGTGCCAGCAGGGACATGAGCTCCTATAATTCACCCCTCCACTTT. Amino acids: CASRDMSSYNSPLHF. The V call is TRBV28, the J call TRBJ1-6; D is perhaps TRBD1 (5 bases). Germline CDR1 is MDHEN and CDR2 is SYDVKM. V was clipped by 6 bases and J by 0 bases, with 9 bases between them. This CDR3 contains 15 residues.

This chain joins TRBV5-4 and TRBJ1-4, with D maybe TRBD1 (6 bases). This CDR3 has 15 residues. The V gene lost 4 bases and the J gene lost 8 bases, with 18 bases spanning the gap. Germline V lookup: CDR1 SGHNT, CDR2 YYREEE (reference sequence). CDR3 DNA: TGTGCCAGCAGCGGAGAACAGGGACGAAGGGAAAAACTGTTTTTT. It translates to CASSGEQGRREKLFF.

The chain uses TRBV18 and TRBJ2-7; 8 bases match TRBD2. The CDR3 sequence is 14 residues long. Germline V lookup: CDR1 KGHSH, CDR2 LQKENI. Germline trimming cut 3 bases from V and 0 bases from J; bases unmatched to any gene: 1. The CDR3 bases are TGTGCCAGCTCACCCGGGACTAGCTCCTACGAGCAGTACTTC. This encodes CASSPGTSSYEQYF.

This clone appeared a few times. Written as DNA, the CDR3 is TGTGCCAGCAGCGTAAATCCTACAGTGACTGAAGCTTTCTTT. As protein: CASSVNPTVTEAFF. The rearrangement joins TRBV9 to TRBJ1-1; D ambiguous. This CDR3 has 14 amino acids. The V gene's germline CDR1 is SGDLS and CDR2 YYNGEE. Trimming removed 1 base from V and 5 bases from J, with 12 bases in between.

The chain is built from TRBV11-2 and TRBJ2-7; 7 bases are shared with TRBD2. The CDR3 extends over 15 amino acids. Losses at the gene ends were 5 bases for V and 3 bases for J; bases not matched to a gene: 10. Germline V gives CDR1 SGHAT, CDR2 FQNNGV. The CDR3 coding sequence is TGTGCCAGCAGCCCAAAAAGCCGGGACTACTACGAGCAGTACTTC. Translated: CASSPKSRDYYEQYF.

The chain joins TRBV12-2 to TRBJ1-5; no DNA check was done on the table's D call, TRBD1. TRBV12-2 is tagged as a pseudogene. CDR3 length: 15 residues. Written as DNA, the CDR3 is TGTGCAAGTCGCCACCACCGGGACACCAATCAGCCCCAGCATTTT. Translation gives CASRHHRDTNQPQHF.

This chain connects TRBV7-2 to TRBJ2-7; TRBD1 matches at 7 bases. This CDR3 has 15 residues. The J segment lost 4 bases and the V segment lost 5 bases, leaving 11 bases of the junction unmatched. Looked up from germline, CDR1 is SGHTA and CDR2 is FQGNSA. The CDR3 nucleotides are TGTGCCAGCAGCCCGCCGGGACAGACGGGTTACGAGCAGTACTTC. This encodes CASSPPGQTGYEQYF. Complete variable domain (other parts from reference TRBV7-2 and TRBJ2-7): GAGVSQSPSNKVTEKGKDVELRCDPISGHTALYWYRQSLGQGLEFLIYFQGNSAPDKSGLPSDRFSAERTGGSVSTLTIQRTQQEDSAVYLCASSPPGQTGYEQYFGPGTRLTVT.

The genes are TRBV6-5 and TRBJ1-4; perhaps TRBD1 as D (5 bases). This CDR3 spans 15 amino acids. V dropped 5 bases and J dropped 6 bases, with 16 bases sitting between them. Germline lookup yields CDR1 MNHEY and CDR2 SVGAGI. The DNA for the CDR3 is TGTGCCAGCAGTCTAACGGGGGTATACGATGAAAAACTGTTTTTT. Translation gives CASSLTGVYDEKLFF.

This sequence joins TRBV7-9 and TRBJ2-7; 12 bases are a match to TRBD2. Germline trimming cut 4 bases from V and 3 bases from J; bases unmatched to any gene: 4. The CDR3 runs to 15 residues. CDR1 and CDR2 from the germline V gene are SEHNR and FQNEAQ (reference sequence). The CDR3 DNA follows: TGTGCCAGCAGCTCATGGACTAGCGGGATCTACGAGCAGTACTTC. Translation: CASSSWTSGIYEQYF.